The 5 T cell receptor beta chains listed next were all sequenced from one sample in a study of fetal regulatory T cell absence and autoimmunity. Sequenced by immunoSEQ multiplex PCR; TCRdb stores in-frame clones only, minus some. The sample includes roughly 95,000 clones, around 72% of them seen just once. Sequenced material: pancreas tissue. The receptors originated from a male donor with IPEX syndrome.

Turning to this clone: One end of the junction is discordant with germline, which a read error may explain. As DNA, the CDR3 is TGTGCCAGCAGTTTACTCCCAGCCTCTAGCACAGATGCGCAGTATTTT. Amino acid sequence: CASSLLPASSTDAQYF. The chain has TRBV27 and TRBJ2-3; perhaps TRBD2 as D (5 bases). The germline V gene has CDR1 MNHEY and CDR2 SMNVEV (reference sequence). This CDR3 spans 16 amino acids.

The chain links TRBV25-1 to TRBJ1-2; TRBD1 is a possible D gene (5 bases). V dropped 3 bases and J dropped 4 bases, with 21 bases sitting between them. This CDR3 has 17 residues. Germline V gene sequence: CDR1 MGHDK, CDR2 SYGVNS. The CDR3 DNA reads as TGTGCCAGCAGTGACGGCCTGGGGGAAGGGGCAGTCTATGGCTACACCTTC. It codes for CASSDGLGEGAVYGYTF.

The chain links TRBV7-6 to TRBJ2-7, with 8 bases that match TRBD2. The CDR3 has 14 amino acids. The V segment lost 5 bases and the J segment 5 bases; nucleotides outside the gene matches: 8. CDR1 and CDR2 from the germline V gene are SGHVS and FNYEAQ. CDR3 in amino acids: CASSPRLASNEQYF. The CDR3 nucleotides are TGTGCCAGCAGCCCCCGACTAGCGTCCAACGAGCAGTACTTC.

The rearrangement uses TRBV7-9 and TRBJ2-2; either TRBD1 or TRBD2 may fit D (5 bases each). The CDR3 totals 16 residues. V dropped 2 bases and J dropped 3 bases, with 13 bases sitting between them. CDR1 is SEHNR and CDR2 is FQNEAQ in the germline V gene (reference sequence). This CDR3 reads CASSLRRQGYTGELFF. CDR3 sequence (DNA): TGTGCCAGCAGCTTAAGGAGGCAGGGATACACCGGGGAGCTGTTTTTT.

The rearrangement links TRBV27 to TRBJ1-5, with unresolved D. The germline gives CDR1 MNHEY, CDR2 SMNVEV (reference sequence). Trimming stripped 6 bases from V and 0 bases from J, with 15 bases between. CDR3 size: 16 residues. CDR3 sequence (DNA): TGTGCCAGCAGAGAGACTCCTTTCTATAGCAATCAGCCCCAGCATTTT. Translated, it gives CASRETPFYSNQPQHF.